Below, 30 T cell receptor beta chains from the same sample are listed, as sequenced in a study of Graves' ophthalmopathy and Graves' hyperthyroidism (dated by TCRdb to the late 2010s). The data were produced on an Illumina HiSeq 2000. For repertoire sequencing, the TCR beta CDR3 regions were amplified from RNA transcripts. The first round of RT-PCR was done with HTBI primers and the Qiagen OneStep RT-PCR kit, and was followed by a second round of multiplex PCR, then size selection and purification. TCRdb reran the public reads through fastp at Q25 and MiXCR, keeping productive beta chains. Rows merge per CDR3 protein into single entries with the most common DNA and genes. A total of about 480,000 distinct CDR3 sequences appear in this sample, roughly 14% of them only once. Jointly, the top ten make up 9.5% to 10% of the sample. Sequences were obtained from blood. Receptors were obtained from a woman aged 30 to 39 with Graves' ophthalmopathy. Donor details come from another sample of the same person, matched by shared clones.

This clonotype was seen repeatedly, ten times or more. This chain links TRBV6-1 with TRBJ1-2, with D possibly TRBD1 on 5 matching bases. Between the trimmed V and J ends, which lost 6 bases and 2 bases, there was a span of 13 bases. The CDR3 has 14 amino acids. Germline CDR1 is MNHNS and CDR2 is SASEGT. CDR3 in DNA: TGTGCCAGCAGAAAGAGGGGTGCCAACTATGGCTACACCTTC. Translating gives CASRKRGANYGYTF.

This clonotype was counted at least ten times. The chain joins TRBV30 to TRBJ1-1, with D tentatively TRBD1 (6 bases). Germline CDR1 GTSNPN, CDR2 SVGIG (reference sequence). Deletions cut 5 bases from V and 1 base from J, with 8 bases between. The CDR3 extends over 12 amino acids. CDR3 residues: CAWDRTNTEAFF. CDR3 nucleotide sequence: TGTGCCTGGGACAGGACGAACACTGAAGCTTTCTTT. The complete variable domain, with remaining parts taken from reference TRBV30 and TRBJ1-1, reads SQTIHQWPATLVQPVGSPLSLECTVEGTSNPNLYWYRQAAGRGLQLLFYSVGIGQISSEVPQNLSASRPQDRQFILSSKKLLLSDSGFYLCAWDRTNTEAFFGQGTRLTVV.

The sample holds many counts of this clonotype. V and J are TRBV29-1 and TRBJ2-5; D gene unclear. V gave up 8 bases and J gave up 2 bases, with 9 bases separating them. The CDR3 runs 11 residues. The germline CDR1 and CDR2 sequences are SQVTM and ANQGSEA. The CDR3 coding sequence is TGCAGCTTCCTGCCACAAGAGACCCAGTACTTC. Translated, it gives CSFLPQETQYF. The whole variable domain, filled in from reference TRBV29-1 and TRBJ2-5, reads SAVISQKPSRDICQRGTSLTIQCQVDSQVTMMFWYRQQPGQSLTLIATANQGSEATYESGFVIDKFPISRPNLTFSTLTVSNMSPEDSSIYLCSFLPQETQYFGPGTRLLVL.

The rearrangement uses TRBV18 and TRBJ1-1, with D unresolved. CDR1 and CDR2 from the germline V gene are KGHSH and LQKENI. The CDR3 loop spans 13 amino acids. Trimming took off 2 bases at V and 2 bases at J, with 6 bases between the two ends. The CDR3, as DNA: TGTGCCAGCTCACCATCGATTAACACTGAAGCTTTCTTT. Translated, it gives CASSPSINTEAFF.

This clonotype was seen many times. The CDR3, as DNA: TGTGCCAGCAGCTTAACGGGGACAGGGGGCTACACCTTC. This encodes CASSLTGTGGYTF. The chain is built from TRBV7-2 and TRBJ1-2, with TRBD1 matching 9 bases. With V trimmed by 2 bases and J by 8 bases, 3 bases remained unmatched. CDR1 is SGHTA and CDR2 is FQGNSA in the germline V gene. The CDR3 runs to 13 residues.

The sample holds many counts of this clonotype. This chain joins TRBV7-3 and TRBJ1-1; 8 bases align to TRBD1. The CDR3 has 15 amino acids. Germline-derived CDR1 and CDR2 are SGHTA and FQGTGA. V gave up 5 bases and J gave up 1 base; unmatched junction bases: 6. CDR3 nucleotide sequence: TGTGCCAGCAGCCAGGGACAGGCGACGAACACTGAAGCTTTCTTT. Translation gives CASSQGQATNTEAFF. The entire variable domain, with the rest obtained from reference TRBV7-3 and TRBJ1-1, is as follows: GAGVSQTPSNKVTEKGKYVELRCDPISGHTALYWYRQSLGQGPEFLIYFQGTGAADDSGLPNDRFFAVRPEGSVSTLKIQRTERGDSAVYLCASSQGQATNTEAFFGQGTRLTVV.

The chain has TRBV30 and TRBJ2-7; D assignment may be TRBD1 or TRBD2 (5 bases each). Trimming removed 2 bases at V and 0 bases at J, with 14 bases between. Germline CDR1 GTSNPN, CDR2 SVGIG (reference sequence). This CDR3 comprises 15 residues. The CDR3 sequence: CAWSIWMGVSYEQYF. Here the CDR3 DNA reads TGTGCCTGGAGTATTTGGATGGGGGTCTCCTACGAGCAGTACTTC.

This clonotype was seen at least ten times. The V gene is TRBV27, the J gene TRBJ1-1; D unclear. The CDR3 extends over 13 amino acids. Deletions cut 5 bases from V and 5 bases from J, with 12 bases between. Germline CDR1 reads MNHEY; CDR2 reads SMNVEV (reference sequence). This chain's CDR3 is CASSDRFGTEAFF. The DNA for the CDR3 is TGTGCCAGCAGTGACCGATTCGGGACTGAAGCTTTCTTT.

This clonotype was seen more than once but under ten times. Given a much more abundant clone one base away, this may be a read error. The chain couples TRBV6-4 to TRBJ2-4; 11 bases are a match to TRBD2. CDR1 is MRHNA, CDR2 SNTAGT, per germline. The CDR3 is made up of 14 amino acids. CDR3 in amino acids: CASSKLAGADIKYF. CDR3 in DNA: TGTGCCAGCAGTAAACTAGCGGGGGCGGACATTAAGTACTTC.

This clonotype has ten or more counts. This chain links TRBV27 with TRBJ2-5; D remains unclear. Trimming stripped 1 base from V and 2 bases from J, with 2 bases between. The CDR3 contains 12 residues. Germline V gene lookup returns CDR1 MNHEY and CDR2 SMNVEV (reference sequence). CDR3 in DNA: TGTGCCAGCAGTTTATGGCAAGAGACCCAGTACTTC. Translated, it gives CASSLWQETQYF.

This clonotype has a count of ten or more. The chain recombines TRBV19 with TRBJ1-2; D remains unclear. The CDR3 spans 11 residues. Germline V lookup: CDR1 LNHDA, CDR2 SQIVND (reference sequence). The CDR3 here is CVSRDNYGYTF. The DNA for the CDR3 is TGTGTAAGCCGGGATAACTATGGCTACACCTTC.

The sample holds many counts of this clonotype. The gene calls are TRBV6-1 and TRBJ1-1; a weak D match, TRBD1 (6 bases). V shed 7 bases and J shed 4 bases, with 13 bases lying between them. This CDR3 has 13 amino acids. Germline assignment: CDR1 MNHNS and CDR2 SASEGT. In DNA form, the CDR3 reads TGTGCCAGCACTCAGGGGAGGAGCACTGAAGCTTTCTTT. Residues: CASTQGRSTEAFF.

This clonotype has ten or more counts. The rearrangement joins TRBV19 to TRBJ1-2; 10 bases match TRBD1. V was pared by 7 bases and J by 7 bases, with 12 bases of the junction left unmatched. Germline CDR1 is LNHDA and CDR2 is SQIVND (reference sequence). CDR3 length: 15 residues. CDR3 in amino acids: CASTPGQGFFSGYTF. In DNA form, the CDR3 reads TGTGCCAGTACTCCGGGACAGGGGTTTTTCTCTGGCTACACCTTC. The entire variable domain, with the rest obtained from reference TRBV19 and TRBJ1-2, is as follows: DGGITQSPKYLFRKEGQNVTLSCEQNLNHDAMYWYRQDPGQGLRLIYYSQIVNDFQKGDIAEGYSVSREKKESFPLTVTSAQKNPTAFYLCASTPGQGFFSGYTFGSGTRLTVV.

This clonotype was found many times. The rearrangement uses TRBV12-3 or TRBV12-4 and TRBJ1-1; D gene uncertain. The CDR3 is 16 residues long. V lost 3 bases, J lost 0 bases, and 14 bases lay in between. The CDR3 bases are TGTGCCAGCAGTTTTGACGGCAGACCCATGAACACTGAAGCTTTCTTT. This codes for CASSFDGRPMNTEAFF.

CDR3 protein: CASRRRTGPQETQYF. The CDR3 nucleotides read TGTGCCAGCAGAAGACGGACAGGCCCCCAAGAGACCCAGTACTTC. The V call is TRBV6-1, the J call TRBJ2-5, with 7 bases matching TRBD1. V lost 6 bases and J lost 1; bases outside the gene matches: 8. This CDR3 is built from 15 residues. Germline CDR1 reads MNHNS; CDR2 reads SASEGT.

V usage is TRBV28 and J usage is TRBJ2-2; unclear D gene. Germline V gene sequence: CDR1 MDHEN, CDR2 SYDVKM. The V end was cut by 4 bases, the J end by 4 bases, with 13 bases between. CDR3 length equals 15 residues. The CDR3 is CASSYPPAGTGELFF. CDR3 DNA: TGTGCCAGCAGTTATCCCCCCGCTGGCACCGGGGAGCTGTTTTTT.

The CDR3 bases are TGTGCCAGCAAGGGTCATGAGCAGTTCTTC. As protein: CASKGHEQFF. The chain carries TRBV2 and TRBJ2-1, with D unclear. The germline V gene has CDR1 SNHLY and CDR2 FYNNEI. Trimming left V 7 bases short and J 8 bases short, with 6 bases between. The CDR3 loop spans 10 amino acids.

In regard to this clonotype: A single base separates this from a much larger clone, so it may be a read error. Lacking the conserved final phenylalanine or tryptophan, this CDR3 likely reflects a read error. The J gene is TRBJ1-5, the V gene TRBV28, with TRBD1 as a possible D gene (6 bases). The V and J ends lost 4 bases and 6 bases respectively, with 10 bases between them. This CDR3 spans 13 amino acids. The V gene's germline CDR1 is MDHEN and CDR2 SYDVKM. In DNA, the CDR3 is TGTGCCAGCAGTTACGGGGGCCGTCAGCCCCAGCATTTG. Its translation: CASSYGGRQPQHL.

This clonotype was found many times. The genes are TRBV7-2 and TRBJ2-7; D might be TRBD1 (6 bases). Germline CDR1 reads SGHTA; CDR2 reads FQGNSA. Trimming cost V 0 bases and J 1 base, with 10 bases left between them. This CDR3 is built from 15 residues. DNA for the CDR3: TGTGCCAGCAGCTTAGCCCCAGGGGTGTCCTACGAGCAGTACTTC. It codes for CASSLAPGVSYEQYF.

At least ten counts were recorded for this clonotype. The genes are TRBV12-3 or TRBV12-4 and TRBJ2-5, with TRBD2 matching over 9 bases. V lost 1 base and J lost 4; bases outside the gene matches: 10. This CDR3 spans 17 amino acids. The CDR3 is CASSLGPAGLAGETQYF. In DNA, the CDR3 is TGTGCCAGCAGTTTAGGCCCGGCGGGACTAGCAGGAGAGACCCAGTACTTC.

In its sample, this clonotype was seen many times. CDR3 nucleotide sequence: TGTGCCAGCAGCTTAGATATGTTTAGGGACAACCAAGAGACCCAGTACTTC. Translation: CASSLDMFRDNQETQYF. V and J are TRBV11-2 and TRBJ2-5, with a tentative D call TRBD1 (6 bases). Trimming took 0 bases from V and 0 from J, leaving 14 bases between them. This CDR3 comprises 17 residues. Germline V gene sequence: CDR1 SGHAT, CDR2 FQNNGV.

Many counts were recorded for this clonotype. V is TRBV12-3 or TRBV12-4 and J is TRBJ2-5; D is undetermined. V was trimmed by 3 bases and J by 6 bases, leaving 14 bases between them. The CDR3 extends over 14 amino acids. This CDR3 is CASSFAGLGQTQYF. As DNA, the CDR3 is TGTGCCAGCAGTTTTGCCGGCCTCGGCCAGACCCAGTACTTC.

In this sample, this clonotype turned up a few times. The rearrangement links TRBV5-1 to TRBJ2-7; D gene unclear. The length of the CDR3 is 14 residues. The germline CDR1 and CDR2 sequences are SGHRS and YFSETQ. Trimming cost V 0 bases and J 4 bases, with 11 bases left between them. This CDR3 is CASSLEGGRYEQYF. In nucleotides, the CDR3 is TGCGCCAGCAGCTTGGAGGGTGGTAGGTACGAGCAGTACTTC.

Many counts were recorded for this clonotype. This chain links TRBV6-4 with TRBJ1-1; D gene uncertain. The CDR3 sequence is 11 residues long. The germline V gene has CDR1 MRHNA and CDR2 SNTAGT. V shed 6 bases and J shed 7 bases, with 9 bases lying between them. The CDR3 nucleotides read TGTGCCAGCAGGGGCGCGGGTGAAGCTTTCTTT. It encodes CASRGAGEAFF.

In its sample, this clonotype was seen many times. The chain joins TRBV11-3 to TRBJ1-2, with D perhaps TRBD1 (5 bases). The CDR3 length is 13 residues. The germline V and J ends were trimmed by 5 bases and 13 bases, with 20 bases remaining between them. The germline gives CDR1 SGHNT, CDR2 YENEEA. The CDR3 sequence is CASSLRTGTSCTF. CDR3 coding DNA: TGTGCCAGCAGCCTCCGGACCGGGACCTCGTGCACCTTC. The complete variable domain, with remaining parts taken from reference TRBV11-3 and TRBJ1-2, reads EAGVVQSPRYKIIEKKQPVAFWCNPISGHNTLYWYLQNLGQGPELLIRYENEEAVDDSQLPKDRFSAERLKGVDSTLKIQPAELGDSAVYLCASSLRTGTSCTFGSGTRLTVV.

This clonotype appeared a few times. This may be a read error: a much more frequent sequence differs by one nucleotide. The chain joins TRBV2 to TRBJ2-2; D possibly corresponds to TRBD2 (7 bases). CDR1 SNHLY and CDR2 FYNNEI come from the germline V gene. V dropped 7 bases and J dropped 1 base, with 10 bases sitting between them. There are 14 residues in the CDR3. CDR3 DNA: TGTGCCAGCAAGGGGGGGATGAACACCGGGGAGCTGTTTTTT. Translated: CASKGGMNTGELFF.

This clonotype was counted at least ten times. The genes are TRBV6-5 and TRBJ2-5; D possibly uses TRBD1 or TRBD2 (5 bases each). Per the germline V gene, CDR1 is MNHEY and CDR2 is SVGAGI. The CDR3 runs 13 residues. V was trimmed by 7 bases and J by 0 bases, leaving 9 bases between them. CDR3 bases: TGTGCCAGCATGGGGACGAACCAAGAGACCCAGTACTTC. It encodes CASMGTNQETQYF.

The V call is TRBV11-3, the J call TRBJ2-5; no clear D. The V gene's germline CDR1 is SGHNT and CDR2 YENEEA. V lost 7 bases to trimming and J lost 10 bases, with 10 bases between them. The CDR3 runs to 10 residues. Here the CDR3 DNA reads TGTGCCAGCACCGGTTGGGACCAGTACTTC. Translation: CASTGWDQYF.

This clonotype was counted ten times or more. This rearrangement joins TRBV5-1 to TRBJ1-1; possibly TRBD1 for D (5 bases). The CDR3 sequence is 14 residues long. The germline CDR1 and CDR2 sequences are SGHRS and YFSETQ. Trimming shortened V by 4 bases and J by 5 bases, and 15 bases separated the two germline ends. CDR3 in amino acids: CASSPFGTDTEAFF. In DNA form, the CDR3 reads TGCGCCAGCAGCCCCTTTGGGACTGATACTGAAGCTTTCTTT. The full variable domain, with the rest looked up from reference TRBV5-1 and TRBJ1-1, is KAGVTQTPRYLIKTRGQQVTLSCSPISGHRSVSWYQQTPGQGLQFLFEYFSETQRNKGNFPGRFSGRQFSNSRSEMNVSTLELGDSALYLCASSPFGTDTEAFFGQGTRLTVV.

The sample holds many counts of this clonotype. The chain recombines TRBV12-3 or TRBV12-4 with TRBJ1-1; D is perhaps TRBD1 (5 bases). The CDR3 is 12 amino acids. V was trimmed by 5 bases and J by 9 bases, leaving 13 bases between them. The CDR3: CASSPRVGKAFF. In DNA form, the CDR3 reads TGTGCCAGCAGTCCCAGGGTAGGCAAAGCTTTCTTT.